This T cell receptor (beta chain) was identified during a study of T cells in Graves' hyperthyroidism and ophthalmopathy. Study-wide results and limits: Blood also held most thyroid clonotypes expanded beyond 0.001.

Stable hyperthyroidism: no ophthalmopathy progression over 18 months of follow-up. Diagnosis of hyperthyroidism was new in patients aged 18 to 65, and its duration was under 2 months. Lactation, pregnancy, other autoimmune disease or uncontrolled infection led to exclusion of patients. Amplification of TCR beta CDR3 regions was performed using RNA transcripts as template. TCR CDR3 regions were first amplified by RT-PCR with HTBI primers. TCRdb re-analysed the multiplex PCR reads in MiXCR, keeping a single row per CDR3 protein. The table shows over 650,000 distinct CDR3 sequences, with about 16% occurring only once. In the case of this clonotype: The target antigen is unknown.

This receptor was obtained from a man between 18 and 29 years old with Graves' hyperthyroidism. Sequenced input: blood.

Written as DNA, the CDR3 is TGTGCCAGCAGCCAAGAAGCGGGCCTGCGGGACGAGCAGTACTTC. This encodes CASSQEAGLRDEQYF. The V gene is TRBV14, the J gene TRBJ2-7, with a tentative D call TRBD2 (6 bases). Germline loops: CDR1 SGHDN, CDR2 FVKESK. Deletions cut 0 bases from V and 5 bases from J, with 14 bases between. This CDR3 has 15 amino acids.